What follows are 32 T cell receptor beta chains derived from one specimen sequenced in a study of blood T cell repertoires in COVID-19. Some clones are missing from TCRdb's copy, which holds only in-frame ones; the method was immunoSEQ multiplex PCR. The sample records a few hundred thousand clones, roughly 87% being singletons. The sequencing input was peripheral blood. Receptors originate from a man aged 40-49 years with active or convalescent COVID-19.

This clone has just one count. J is TRBJ2-7 and V is TRBV29-1; 9 bases line up with TRBD1. Germline loops: CDR1 SQVTM, CDR2 ANQGSEA. V was pared by 7 bases and J by 3 bases, with 4 bases of the junction left unmatched. The CDR3 loop spans 12 amino acids. The CDR3 loop is CSAVTGGYEQYF. DNA of the CDR3: TGCAGCGCGGTGACAGGGGGCTACGAGCAGTACTTC.

This chain uses TRBV5-4 with TRBJ2-7, with D possibly TRBD1 on 5 matching bases. Trimming shortened V by 3 bases and J by 3 bases, and 7 bases separated the two germline ends. Germline loops: CDR1 SGHNT, CDR2 YYREEE (reference sequence). The CDR3 is 12 residues long. CDR3 loop: CASSSTDYEQYF. CDR3 DNA sequence: TGTGCCAGCAGCTCGACAGACTACGAGCAGTACTTC.

The chain links TRBV3-1 (or the pseudogene TRBV3-2) to TRBJ2-7; the match to TRBD2 covers 7 bases. Germline loops: CDR1 LGHDT, CDR2 YNNKEL (reference sequence). The ends lost 4 bases at V and 2 bases at J; junction bases unmatched: 5. The CDR3 covers 14 residues. CDR3 residues: CASSPRTRTYEQYF. The CDR3 coding sequence is TGTGCCAGCAGCCCCAGGACTAGGACCTACGAGCAGTACTTC.

The V call is TRBV30, the J call TRBJ1-3; D might be TRBD1 (6 bases). Trimming took 5 bases from V and 0 from J, leaving 14 bases between them. Germline V gene data show CDR1 as GTSNPN and CDR2 as SVGIG (reference sequence). This CDR3 region has 15 residues. Written as DNA, the CDR3 is TGTGCCTGGGACCAGGGACACAGCTCTGGAAACACCATATATTTT. It translates to CAWDQGHSSGNTIYF.

V gene TRBV6-5 combines with J gene TRBJ2-7; weak D call: TRBD1 (5 bases). CDR1 and CDR2 (germline): MNHEY, SVGAGI. V gave up 7 bases and J gave up 4 bases, with 14 bases separating them. This CDR3 is 13 amino acids long. The CDR3 coding sequence is TGTGCCAGCACAGGGAAGGGCTGGTACGAGCAGTACTTC. It specifies CASTGKGWYEQYF.

The chain recombines TRBV30 with TRBJ2-7; D is perhaps TRBD1 (6 bases). CDR3 length equals 11 residues. The V and J ends lost 5 bases and 4 bases respectively, with 9 bases between them. CDR1 is GTSNPN and CDR2 is SVGIG in the germline V gene (reference sequence). Here the CDR3 reads CAWGGPYEQYF. The CDR3 DNA reads TGTGCCTGGGGGGGCCCTTACGAGCAGTACTTC.

This sequence joins TRBV11-2 and TRBJ1-1; 10 bases fit TRBD1. Trimming removed 4 bases from V and 5 bases from J; junction bases left unmatched: 7. Germline V gene sequence: CDR1 SGHAT, CDR2 FQNNGV. The CDR3 length is 15 residues. This CDR3 is CASSSWDRGWTEAFF. In DNA, the CDR3 is TGTGCCAGCAGCTCGTGGGACAGGGGTTGGACTGAAGCTTTCTTT.

The sample holds one count of this clone. The chain couples TRBV5-1 to TRBJ2-7, with TRBD1 identical over 7 bases. CDR3 size: 14 residues. CDR1 and CDR2 (germline): SGHRS, YFSETQ. Trimming at V came to 4 bases and at J to 2 bases, leaving 6 bases not matched to a gene. In nucleotides, the CDR3 is TGCGCCAGCAGCGCTGGGACAGCTACCTACGAGCAGTACTTC. Translation gives CASSAGTATYEQYF.

This clone was picked up a small number of times. This chain uses TRBV4-2 with TRBJ1-4; possible D gene TRBD1, 5 bases. The CDR3 contains 16 residues. Looked up from germline, CDR1 is LGHNA and CDR2 is YNFKEQ. Trimming pared 0 bases from V and 7 bases from J, leaving 15 bases between. CDR3: CASSQEGFGGGEKLFF. CDR3 nucleotides: TGTGCCAGCAGCCAAGAAGGGTTCGGGGGAGGTGAAAAACTGTTTTTT.

The rearrangement joins TRBV19 to TRBJ2-7; the match to TRBD2 covers 8 bases. V lost 7 bases, J lost 3 bases, and 8 bases stayed unmatched. In germline, CDR1 is LNHDA, CDR2 SQIVND (reference sequence). The CDR3 extends over 14 amino acids. The CDR3 region has the DNA TGTGCCAGTACCCCCGGGAGGGCGGGCTACGAGCAGTACTTC. Translating it yields CASTPGRAGYEQYF.

CDR3 DNA sequence: TGTGCCACCAGTGAAACCGGGACTAGCAGGTACAATGAGCAGTTCTTC. Translated: CATSETGTSRYNEQFF. This chain links TRBV24-1 with TRBJ2-1, with 9 bases matching TRBD2. V lost 4 bases to trimming and J lost 4 bases; unmatched junction nucleotides: 7. This CDR3 is built from 16 residues. Germline V CDR1 and CDR2: KGHDR, SFDVKD.

The rearrangement links TRBV28 to TRBJ2-3; 10 bases are shared with TRBD2. CDR3 length: 16 amino acids. Germline loops: CDR1 MDHEN, CDR2 SYDVKM. The trim removed 1 base at V and 6 bases at J, leaving 7 bases unmatched. CDR3 in amino acids: CASSLSVSGGRDTQYF. The DNA for the CDR3 is TGTGCCAGCAGTTTATCCGTTAGCGGGGGGAGGGATACGCAGTATTTT.

The genes are TRBV2 and TRBJ2-7, with D unclear. The V and J ends lost 7 bases and 3 bases respectively, with 10 bases between them. This CDR3 region has 12 residues. Germline V gene sequence: CDR1 SNHLY, CDR2 FYNNEI. Here the CDR3 DNA reads TGTGCCAGCAATCAAGCCCTCTACGAGCAGTACTTC. Encoded protein: CASNQALYEQYF.

The chain recombines TRBV7-9 with TRBJ1-2; perhaps TRBD1 as D (5 bases). Germline V gene sequence: CDR1 SEHNR, CDR2 FQNEAQ (reference sequence). V was shortened by 5 bases and J by 3 bases, with 16 bases between the two germline ends. CDR3 length: 15 residues. CDR3 bases: TGTGCCAGCAGCCCCCGGAGGGGTAACGACTATGGCTACACCTTC. Protein product: CASSPRRGNDYGYTF.

The chain links TRBV11-2 to TRBJ1-4; D remains ambiguous. CDR1 SGHAT and CDR2 FQNNGV come from the germline V gene. The V and J ends lost 2 bases and 2 bases respectively, with 6 bases between them. This CDR3 has 14 residues. The CDR3 DNA sequence: TGTGCCAGCAGCTTAATACAGACTAATGAAAAACTGTTTTTT. The encoded protein is CASSLIQTNEKLFF.

The J gene is TRBJ2-2, the V gene TRBV27; D might be TRBD2 (6 bases). V lost 2 bases to trimming and J lost 1 base, with 8 bases between them. Germline V CDR1 and CDR2: MNHEY, SMNVEV (reference sequence). The CDR3 contains 15 residues. In nucleotides, the CDR3 is TGTGCCAGCAGTTTAACGCGGGGGAACACCGGGGAGCTGTTTTTT. This sequence encodes CASSLTRGNTGELFF.

This clone has more than one count but fewer than ten. The genes are TRBV2 and TRBJ1-3, with a tentative D call TRBD1 (5 bases). The V end was cut by 3 bases, the J end by 2 bases, with 11 bases between. This CDR3 has 15 amino acids. Germline values: CDR1 SNHLY, CDR2 FYNNEI. As DNA, the CDR3 is TGTGCCAGCAGTGAGGGGGGGGTTCCTGGAAACACCATATATTTT. Its translation is CASSEGGVPGNTIYF.

J is TRBJ2-1 and V is TRBV7-8, with TRBD2 matching 13 bases. V shed 5 bases, J shed 8 bases, and the junction held 15 bases outside the gene matches. Germline loops: CDR1 SGHVS, CDR2 FQNEAQ. The CDR3 extends over 18 amino acids. The DNA for the CDR3 is TGTGCCAGCAGCACCCAGGACGGACTAGCGGGAGTAGCGGATGAGCAGTTCTTC. Protein: CASSTQDGLAGVADEQFF.

The J gene is TRBJ2-7, the V gene TRBV5-6, with 7 bases lining up with TRBD2. In germline, CDR1 is SGHDT, CDR2 YYEEEE. The trim removed 2 bases at V and 6 bases at J, leaving 11 bases unmatched. The CDR3 is 15 residues long. The CDR3 loop is CASSFLSGGSSEQYF. The CDR3 nucleotides read TGTGCCAGCAGCTTCCTGTCGGGGGGAAGTAGCGAGCAGTACTTC.

V is TRBV5-1 and J is TRBJ1-2; 10 bases are a match to TRBD1. Germline assignment: CDR1 SGHRS and CDR2 YFSETQ. CDR3 length equals 19 residues. The V gene end was trimmed by 3 bases and the J gene end by 7 bases; junction bases not matched to a gene: 21. The CDR3 bases are TGCGCCAGCAGCTGGGGACCCGGGACAGGGGCAGCAAGAGGTGTTGGCTACACCTTC. It translates to CASSWGPGTGAARGVGYTF.

The chain recombines TRBV28 with TRBJ1-5; D is possibly TRBD1 (6 bases). The CDR3 totals 13 residues. V gave up 5 bases and J gave up 7 bases, with 12 bases separating them. The V gene's germline CDR1 is MDHEN and CDR2 SYDVKM. The CDR3 spells CASSNQGTQPQHF. The CDR3 region has the DNA TGTGCCAGCAGTAATCAGGGGACGCAGCCCCAGCATTTT.

The rearrangement links TRBV11-2 to TRBJ1-1; 11 bases agree with TRBD1. Trimming removed 5 bases from V and 1 base from J; junction bases left unmatched: 6. This CDR3 has 16 residues. Germline lookup yields CDR1 SGHAT and CDR2 FQNNGV. The CDR3 sequence is CASSPAGTGGNTEAFF. The CDR3 region has the DNA TGTGCCAGCAGCCCGGCCGGGACAGGGGGGAACACTGAAGCTTTCTTT.

This rearrangement joins TRBV20-1 to TRBJ1-1; D unclear. Germline lookup yields CDR1 DFQATT and CDR2 SNEGSKA (reference sequence). Trimming removed 3 bases from V and 11 bases from J, with 13 bases in between. This CDR3 is 11 amino acids long. Written as DNA, the CDR3 is TGCAGTGCTAGGTCGCTGGGGAGGGCTTTCTTT. This gives the protein CSARSLGRAFF.

This clone was detected only once. The V call is TRBV19, the J call TRBJ2-1; 12 bases match TRBD1. Germline V gives CDR1 LNHDA, CDR2 SQIVND (reference sequence). This CDR3 contains 15 residues. V shed 7 bases and J 10 bases; nucleotides not matched to a gene: 11. The CDR3 coding sequence is TGTGCCAGTACCATCTCGGGACAGGGGGCTCACGAGCAGTTCTTC. This sequence encodes CASTISGQGAHEQFF.

The chain combines TRBV18 with TRBJ1-2; D is possibly TRBD1 (6 bases). Between the trimmed V and J ends, which lost 3 bases and 2 bases, there was a span of 10 bases. Germline V gene lookup returns CDR1 KGHSH and CDR2 LQKENI. The CDR3 consists of 14 residues. The CDR3 loop is CASSPLTGNYGYTF. In nucleotides, the CDR3 is TGTGCCAGCTCACCGCTTACAGGGAACTATGGCTACACCTTC.

The chain is built from TRBV12-3 or TRBV12-4 and TRBJ2-2, with TRBD1 identical over 7 bases. Trimming took 6 bases from V and 5 from J; bases not matched to a gene: 3. The CDR3 sequence is 13 residues long. This CDR3 reads CASRRGRTGELFF. DNA of the CDR3: TGTGCCAGCAGAAGGGGGCGGACCGGGGAGCTGTTTTTT.

This clone was detected a few times. The gene calls are TRBV30 and TRBJ1-3; D gene ambiguous. The CDR3 is made up of 14 amino acids. Germline V gene sequence: CDR1 GTSNPN, CDR2 SVGIG (reference sequence). Trimming pared 3 bases from V and 4 bases from J, leaving 13 bases between. The CDR3 loop reads CAWRADRSGNTIYF. The CDR3 nucleotides are TGTGCCTGGAGAGCGGACCGGTCAGGAAACACCATATATTTT.

This clone occurred a few times. This chain joins TRBV7-2 and TRBJ2-2; 9 nucleotides agree with TRBD1. Trimming removed 5 bases from V and 6 bases from J; junction bases left unmatched: 10. CDR3 length: 16 residues. Germline V CDR1 and CDR2: SGHTA, FQGNSA. The CDR3 sequence: CASSQRRDRVPGELFF. Written as DNA, the CDR3 is TGTGCCAGCAGCCAACGCCGGGACAGGGTGCCCGGGGAGCTGTTTTTT.

Comments on this clone: The junction and the germline gene differ at one end; a read error may be behind it. The rearrangement joins TRBV12-3 or TRBV12-4 to TRBJ1-5; D perhaps matches TRBD1 (5 bases). This CDR3 contains 12 residues. This CDR3 reads CASSIQAISPNF. The CDR3 DNA sequence: TGTGCCAGCAGTATACAGGCAATCAGCCCAAATTTT.

CDR3 residues: CASSLDAGAYEQYF. CDR3 DNA sequence: TGTGCCAGCAGTTTAGACGCGGGAGCCTACGAGCAGTACTTC. The V gene is TRBV27, the J gene TRBJ2-7; TRBD2 agrees at 7 bases. V lost 2 bases and J lost 2; bases outside the gene matches: 3. CDR1 is MNHEY and CDR2 is SMNVEV in the germline V gene (reference sequence). The CDR3 totals 14 residues.

The rearrangement joins TRBV18 to TRBJ2-5; TRBD2 is a possible D gene (6 bases). This CDR3 comprises 13 residues. CDR1 and CDR2 from the germline V gene are KGHSH and LQKENI. V was pared by 11 bases and J by 2 bases, with 15 bases between. CDR3 loop: CAGGRERQETQYF. DNA of the CDR3: TGTGCCGGAGGGCGGGAACGTCAAGAGACCCAGTACTTC.

CDR3 loop: CASSLGRGGVIYEQYF. The CDR3 DNA is TGTGCCAGCAGCTTAGGTCGAGGGGGCGTCATTTACGAGCAGTACTTC. The chain carries TRBV13 and TRBJ2-7, with 7 bases lining up with TRBD1. J was trimmed by 4 bases and V by 0 bases; bases with no gene match: 9. This CDR3 has 16 amino acids. Germline CDR1 and CDR2: PRHDT and FYEKMQ (reference sequence).